Detailed here is one T cell receptor (beta chain). This record belongs to a study of blood T cell repertoires in COVID-19. The CDR3 sequence is 15 residues long. Per germline, CDR1 SGHRS and CDR2 YFSETQ. With 2 bases removed from V and 1 base from J, the gap between germline ends came to 9 bases. Authors' analysis steps: Nucleated cell counts were estimated from reference gene primer amplification. Profiling relied on immunoSEQ multiplex PCR, and the TCRdb table lists in-frame clones only, not all of them. V, J and clone size reflect that table, while D and trimming were determined from the DNA. The table lists about 56,000 clones, roughly 90% of them singletons.

V and J are TRBV5-1 and TRBJ2-2; unclear D gene. The TCR comes from a human donor in a cohort sampled during active COVID-19. The source material was peripheral blood. CDR3 protein: CASSFGRLNTGELFF. The CDR3 DNA is TGCGCCAGCAGCTTCGGCAGACTGAACACCGGGGAGCTGTTTTTT.